This T cell receptor (beta chain) appears in the sequencing data of a study of cytomegalovirus exposure and HLA in healthy donors (dated by TCRdb to 2016 to 2017). Describing the broader study: The roughly 700 repertoires of the first cohort and the roughly 120 validation repertoires were produced on the same platform, according to a later analysis. The study aimed to test whether cataloging public T cell receptors could reveal signatures of past pathogen exposure. In addition to the first cohort of 650 to 750 subjects, a separate validation cohort of 120 different subjects was used. The study combined high-throughput TCR immunosequencing, statistical association of individual TCRs with disease status, and machine learning to predict cytomegalovirus infection status. Study-wide findings and limitations: In both the original and validation cohorts, the classifier was reported to diagnose cytomegalovirus status with high specificity and sensitivity. A later analysis lacked HLA typing for the validation cohort, so it scored co-occurrence in that cohort across all 110 or so repertoires. Most TCR sequences were seen in very few donors, while some public TCRs were found in many individuals. Of the cluster scores, approximately 94% were above 0 in a later analysis, which found that TCRs clustered in the first cohort also tended to co-occur in the 110 or so validation repertoires. Three of the identified cytomegalovirus-associated TCR beta chains were confirmed in vitro to be specific for cytomegalovirus antigens. According to the authors, the approach could potentially be generalized to other disease states and immunological phenotypes. A total of roughly 160 TCR beta chains were listed by the study as associated with cytomegalovirus.

The library was produced with the immunoSEQ multiplex PCR assay. From the authors' description of their analysis: A statistical classification framework was built for diagnosing cytomegalovirus status from the catalog of TCR beta chain sequences. Not all clones reach the TCRdb copy of this immuneACCESS table, which keeps in-frame sequences only. Checked studies attribute under half of the gap to unresolved V genes and leave the rest unexplained. From that table come the V and J calls and clone size; the DNA was used to work out D and trimming. In this sample the table shows more than 150,000 clones, roughly 80% of which occur a single time. 2.8% of the sample goes to the ten largest clones. Separate from the approximately 700-subject first cohort, the validation cohort of over 90 subjects was the group to which the donors belonged. To note about this clone: The antigen it recognizes is unknown. The input lacks base qualities; no much larger clone sits a single base away.

Including cysteine and phenylalanine, the CDR3 has 12 amino acids. The DNA shown is the 36-base CDR3, in frame from base 1. Trimming costs V 5 bases and J 7 bases, and their ends lie 12 bases apart. CDR1 and CDR2, looked up from the germline V gene, are MNHEY and SVGAGI. This chain is built from TRBV6-5 and TRBJ2-7; the D gene is not confidently resolved. Sequencing was performed on PBMCs. The clonotype comes from a woman in her late teens or twenties in good health and CMV-seropositive. The DNA is as follows: TGTGCCAGCAGTCCCCCGGGTGGAGAGCAGTACTTC. Translated, this is CASSPPGGEQYF.